This T cell receptor (beta chain) was found in a study of CD8+ T cells in alopecia areata. Study-wide background: It was oral tofacitinib, at 5 to 10 mg twice daily, that treated patients received. Tofacitinib exposure lasted 6 to 18 months, followed by 6 months off drug. Study-wide results and limits: Sequencing of scalp samples also includes resident alphabeta T cells from normal skin.

With regard to this clone: What it binds is not known.

Sequencing templates came from extracted RNA that was reverse transcribed into cDNA. Profiled with immunoSEQ multiplex PCR; TCRdb holds only in-frame clones, not every one. The repertoire includes 180,000 or so clones, 58% of them detected once, and 5.5% sits in the top ten. Treatment described: oral pan-JAK inhibitor, 5-10 mg twice daily. The CDR3 spans 15 residues. The J segment lost 5 bases and the V segment lost 0 bases, leaving 4 bases of the junction unmatched. Germline CDR1 and CDR2: SGHVS and FQNEAQ. The TCR sequence derives from a human donor with alopecia areata. The V gene is TRBV7-8, the J gene TRBJ1-1; 9 positions agree with TRBD1. The material sequenced was CD4+ T cells sorted from blood, taken at week 24, from a patient treated with tofacitinib. CDR3 residues: CASSLAMTGGTEAFF. The CDR3 bases are TGTGCCAGCAGCTTAGCCATGACAGGGGGTACTGAAGCTTTCTTT.